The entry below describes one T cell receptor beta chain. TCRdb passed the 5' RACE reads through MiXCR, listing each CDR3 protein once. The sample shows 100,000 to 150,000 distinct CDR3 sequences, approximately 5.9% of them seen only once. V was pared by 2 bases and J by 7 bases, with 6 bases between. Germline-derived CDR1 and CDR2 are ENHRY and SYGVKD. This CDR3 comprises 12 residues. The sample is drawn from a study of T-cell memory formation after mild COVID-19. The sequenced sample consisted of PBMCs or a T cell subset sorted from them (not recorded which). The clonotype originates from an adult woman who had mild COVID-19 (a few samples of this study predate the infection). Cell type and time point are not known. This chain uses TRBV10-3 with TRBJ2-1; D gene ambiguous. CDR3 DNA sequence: TGTGCCATCAGTGAGCGGGTTAATGAGCAGTTCTTC. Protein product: CAISERVNEQFF.